What follows are 25 T cell receptor beta chains derived from one specimen sequenced in a study of human T cells and chemical hapten exposure. The sample's time point: patch test 3, about 24 weeks after DPC sensitization. Stated treatment: therapeutic diphenylcyclopropenone sensitization with weekly scalp DPC. TCRdb recomputed calls from the RACE reads with MiXCR, one row per CDR3 protein. This table has tens of thousands of distinct CDR3 sequences, roughly 13% appearing once. The sequencing here drew on whole blood, taken in connection with sensitization to the hapten diphenylcyclopropenone (DPC). The source is a woman aged 50 to 60 with alopecia areata. Some clones in this sample may be carry-over from other donors' samples.

The gene calls are TRBV5-1 and TRBJ1-2; weak D call: TRBD1 (5 bases). The V and J ends lost 3 bases and 1 base respectively, with 13 bases between them. The germline V gene has CDR1 SGHRS and CDR2 YFSETQ. This CDR3 is built from 15 residues. The CDR3 region is CASSSGTGDNYGYTF. CDR3 DNA sequence: TGCGCCAGCAGCTCCGGGACGGGAGATAACTATGGCTACACCTTC.

This clonotype has just one count. CDR3 protein: CASSLGDANEKLFF. The CDR3 DNA sequence: TGCGCCAGCAGCTTAGGGGACGCTAATGAAAAACTGTTTTTT. V usage is TRBV5-1 and J usage is TRBJ1-4; possible D gene TRBD1, 5 bases. Deletions cut 2 bases from V and 3 bases from J, with 8 bases between. The CDR3 contains 14 residues. Germline assignment: CDR1 SGHRS and CDR2 YFSETQ.

Many counts were recorded for this clonotype. The genes are TRBV7-9 and TRBJ1-1, with TRBD1 as a possible D gene (6 bases). The CDR3 is 15 amino acids. From germline, CDR1 is SEHNR and CDR2 FQNEAQ (reference sequence). Trimming cost V 6 bases and J 0 bases, with 14 bases left between them. The CDR3 sequence is CASSPTGSVNTEAFF. DNA of the CDR3: TGTGCCAGCAGTCCCACAGGGTCTGTGAACACTGAAGCTTTCTTT.

This chain joins TRBV5-1 and TRBJ2-5; 11 positions agree with TRBD2. Germline loops: CDR1 SGHRS, CDR2 YFSETQ. The CDR3 loop spans 17 amino acids. With V trimmed by 2 bases and J by 0 bases, 6 bases remained unmatched. The CDR3 is CASSFGLAGRYQETQYF. The CDR3 bases are TGCGCCAGCAGCTTTGGACTAGCGGGCCGTTACCAAGAGACCCAGTACTTC.

A few counts support this clonotype. The chain is built from TRBV7-9 and TRBJ2-5, with D perhaps assigned TRBD1 or TRBD2 (5 bases each). The CDR3 consists of 15 residues. V lost 5 bases, J lost 1 base, and 14 bases lay in between. Germline V gene lookup returns CDR1 SEHNR and CDR2 FQNEAQ (reference sequence). The CDR3 DNA is TGTGCCAGCAGCCGGGGTGGGGACGGCCAAGAGACCCAGTACTTC. Translation gives CASSRGGDGQETQYF.

The chain employs TRBV2 and TRBJ2-7; TRBD1 matches at 11 bases. Per germline, CDR1 SNHLY and CDR2 FYNNEI. CDR3 length equals 15 residues. V dropped 6 bases and J dropped 5; count of bases not matched to a gene: 9. CDR3 loop: CASRETGTGGDEQYF. The CDR3 DNA reads as TGTGCCAGCAGGGAAACCGGGACAGGGGGAGACGAGCAGTACTTC.

The chain has TRBV19 and TRBJ2-2; possible D gene TRBD2, 5 bases. This CDR3 region has 14 residues. Trimming took 2 bases from V and 4 from J, leaving 8 bases between them. Looked up from germline, CDR1 is LNHDA and CDR2 is SQIVND (reference sequence). CDR3 sequence reads: CASSILAPTGELFF. The CDR3 nucleotides are TGTGCCAGTAGTATACTAGCCCCCACCGGGGAGCTGTTTTTT.

This clonotype was found a few times. The chain carries TRBV27 and TRBJ1-1; maybe TRBD1 (6 bases). This CDR3 comprises 14 residues. V lost 6 bases to trimming and J lost 0 bases, with 11 bases between them. Germline V gene sequence: CDR1 MNHEY, CDR2 SMNVEV (reference sequence). The CDR3 nucleotides read TGTGCCAGCAGAACGGGACAATTGAACACTGAAGCTTTCTTT. This sequence encodes CASRTGQLNTEAFF.

This chain uses TRBV11-2 with TRBJ2-3; no clear D gene. The germline V gene encodes CDR1 SGHAT and CDR2 FQNNGV. V lost 1 base, J lost 2 bases, and 10 bases lay in between. The CDR3 sequence is 15 residues long. The CDR3 here is CASSLVVRATDTQYF. CDR3 DNA sequence: TGTGCCAGCAGCTTAGTGGTCAGAGCCACAGATACGCAGTATTTT.

This chain uses TRBV7-3 with TRBJ1-2; TRBD1 is a possible D gene (6 bases). Between the trimmed V and J ends, which lost 1 base and 7 bases, there was a span of 16 bases. This CDR3 region has 15 residues. From germline, CDR1 is SGHTA and CDR2 FQGTGA. The CDR3 DNA follows: TGTGCCAGCAGCTTAAGGAGCAGGGGCCCTTTTGGCTACACCTTC. Protein: CASSLRSRGPFGYTF.

The chain has TRBV29-1 and TRBJ2-7; no reliable D call. In germline, CDR1 is SQVTM, CDR2 ANQGSEA. V dropped 4 bases and J dropped 1 base, with 14 bases sitting between them. This CDR3 has 14 amino acids. CDR3 bases: TGCAGCGTTGCGGGCGAGTTTTTATCCTACGAGCAGTACTTC. This encodes CSVAGEFLSYEQYF.

This clonotype was seen at least ten times. This chain links TRBV4-1 with TRBJ2-1; 8 bases fit TRBD2. With 1 base clipped from V and 3 bases from J, the junction kept 8 bases outside the gene matches. Germline assignment: CDR1 MGHRA and CDR2 YSYEKL. The CDR3 is 17 amino acids. The CDR3 sequence is CASSQGAYSGSYNEQFF. CDR3 DNA sequence: TGCGCCAGCAGCCAAGGTGCATACAGCGGGAGCTACAATGAGCAGTTCTTC.

The rearrangement uses TRBV10-3 and TRBJ1-4; D perhaps matches TRBD1 (6 bases). This CDR3 has 13 residues. V was trimmed by 11 bases and J by 0 bases, leaving 10 bases between them. CDR1 is ENHRY, CDR2 SYGVKD, per germline. CDR3 coding DNA: TGTGCCTCCCGGACAGCAACTAATGAAAAACTGTTTTTT. As protein: CASRTATNEKLFF.

The table lists this clonotype with a few counts. The chain has TRBV10-3 and TRBJ1-6; possibly TRBD1 for D (5 bases). V gave up 8 bases and J gave up 16 bases, with 15 bases separating them. The CDR3 is 11 amino acids. In germline, CDR1 is ENHRY, CDR2 SYGVKD. The CDR3 loop reads CAIGTGDALHF. The CDR3 DNA reads as TGTGCCATCGGGACCGGAGACGCGCTCCACTTT.

The gene calls are TRBV7-9 and TRBJ1-1; 7 bases map to TRBD1. CDR1 and CDR2 (germline): SEHNR, FQNEAQ (reference sequence). The trim removed 4 bases at V and 6 bases at J, leaving 8 bases unmatched. This CDR3 comprises 14 residues. The CDR3 sequence is CASSWTGGDAEAFF. The CDR3, as DNA: TGTGCCAGCAGCTGGACAGGAGGCGACGCTGAAGCTTTCTTT.

At least ten counts were recorded for this clonotype. This rearrangement joins TRBV12-3 or TRBV12-4 to TRBJ2-1; D is possibly TRBD1 (6 bases). This CDR3 has 14 residues. The V end was cut by 8 bases, the J end by 7 bases, with 18 bases between. The CDR3 coding sequence is TGTGCCAGCCGAGAGACAGGATATCTAAATGAGCAGTTCTTC. It is translated as CASRETGYLNEQFF.

This clonotype was seen only a few times. This sequence joins TRBV5-1 and TRBJ1-2; the D gene is possibly TRBD1 (6 bases). V shed 3 bases and J shed 4 bases, with 16 bases lying between them. Germline CDR1 is SGHRS and CDR2 is YFSETQ. The CDR3 contains 15 residues. CDR3 bases: TGCGCCAGCAGCTCGGACAGCCCATCTATCTATGGCTACACCTTC. Amino acids: CASSSDSPSIYGYTF.

The chain recombines TRBV12-3 or TRBV12-4 with TRBJ2-3; D possibly corresponds to TRBD2 (6 bases). Trimming left V 4 bases short and J 2 bases short, with 10 bases between. The CDR3 runs 14 residues. The CDR3, as DNA: TGTGCCAGCAGTTGGTGGCGGGACACAGATACGCAGTATTTT. Its protein product is CASSWWRDTDTQYF.

Many counts were recorded for this clonotype. This rearrangement joins TRBV3-1 to TRBJ2-1; D remains ambiguous. Trimming shortened V by 7 bases and J by 8 bases, and 18 bases separated the two germline ends. Germline V lookup: CDR1 LGHDT, CDR2 YNNKEL (reference sequence). This CDR3 has 14 amino acids. CDR3: CASKQVGRVDEQFF. The CDR3 bases are TGTGCCAGCAAACAAGTCGGACGGGTGGATGAGCAGTTCTTC.

The table lists this clonotype with a few counts. The V gene is TRBV20-1, the J gene TRBJ1-1; D possibly corresponds to TRBD1 (5 bases). V was trimmed by 0 bases and J by 4 bases, leaving 18 bases between them. CDR3 size: 16 residues. Germline V gene lookup returns CDR1 DFQATT and CDR2 SNEGSKA (reference sequence). The CDR3 spells CSARDGRKPRATEAFF. CDR3 bases: TGCAGTGCTAGAGATGGCAGGAAGCCCAGGGCCACTGAAGCTTTCTTT.

The table lists this clonotype with a few counts. The CDR3 spells CSGTSVAGELFF. CDR3 DNA sequence: TGCAGCGGGACTAGCGTCGCCGGGGAGCTGTTTTTT. The V and J genes are TRBV29-1 and TRBJ2-2; 9 bases map to TRBD2. The ends lost 7 bases at V and 6 bases at J; junction bases unmatched: 3. Germline V lookup: CDR1 SQVTM, CDR2 ANQGSEA. This CDR3 spans 12 amino acids.

The chain links TRBV10-2 to TRBJ2-7, with TRBD2 matching over 10 bases. The CDR3 is 14 residues long. The junction had 4 bases not matched to a gene; V was cut back by 7 bases and J by 1 base. Germline CDR1 is WSHSY and CDR2 is SAAADI. Here the CDR3 reads CASTLAGGSYEQYF. The CDR3 DNA is TGCGCCAGCACCTTAGCGGGAGGTTCCTACGAGCAGTACTTC.

V and J are TRBV10-3 and TRBJ2-5; 9 bases map to TRBD2. Germline V gene lookup returns CDR1 ENHRY and CDR2 SYGVKD. This CDR3 contains 16 residues. Germline trimming cut 3 bases from V and 1 base from J; bases unmatched to any gene: 6. The CDR3 nucleotides are TGTGCCATCAGTGACGGGGCTAGCGGGGCCCAAGAGACCCAGTACTTC. Its protein product is CAISDGASGAQETQYF.

V gene TRBV12-5 combines with J gene TRBJ2-5, with D unresolved. CDR1 LGHNT and CDR2 FRNRAP come from the germline V gene. This CDR3 is 11 amino acids long. Trimming removed 2 bases from V and 4 bases from J, with 2 bases in between. The CDR3 coding sequence is TGTGCTAGTGGTTTGATAGAGACCCAGTACTTC. This encodes CASGLIETQYF.

J is TRBJ2-1 and V is TRBV28, with 10 bases fitting TRBD2. Trimming at V came to 2 bases and at J to 0 bases, leaving 7 bases not matched to a gene. The CDR3 consists of 18 residues. In germline, CDR1 is MDHEN, CDR2 SYDVKM. CDR3 sequence (DNA): TGTGCCAGCAGTTTAGTGACTAGCGGGTTCAGCTCCTACAATGAGCAGTTCTTC. It specifies CASSLVTSGFSSYNEQFF.